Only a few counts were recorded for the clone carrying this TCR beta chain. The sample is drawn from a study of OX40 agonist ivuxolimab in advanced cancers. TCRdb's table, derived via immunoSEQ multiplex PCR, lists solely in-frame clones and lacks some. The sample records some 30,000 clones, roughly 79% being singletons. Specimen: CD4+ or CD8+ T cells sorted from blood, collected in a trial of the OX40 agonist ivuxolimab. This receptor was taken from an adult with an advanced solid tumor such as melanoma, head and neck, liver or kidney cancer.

The CDR3 here is CASSVTSGSTSYEQYF. The CDR3 coding sequence is TGTGCCAGTAGTGTGACTAGCGGGAGTACCTCCTACGAGCAGTACTTC. The genes are TRBV19 and TRBJ2-7; the match to TRBD2 covers 12 bases. The V gene end was trimmed by 5 bases and the J gene end by 0 bases; junction bases not matched to a gene: 5. Germline V lookup: CDR1 LNHDA, CDR2 SQIVND (reference sequence). The CDR3 covers 16 residues.